A selection of T cell receptor beta chains follows, all from one sample in a study of OX40 agonist ivuxolimab in advanced cancers. The assay was immunoSEQ multiplex PCR, and TCRdb's table has in-frame clones only and misses some. Here the sample spans over 35,000 clones, around 91% being singletons. Sample: CD4+ or CD8+ T cells sorted from blood, taken in a trial of the OX40 agonist ivuxolimab. The receptors come from an adult with an advanced solid tumor such as melanoma, head and neck, liver or kidney cancer. Each CDR3 is given with its conserved first and last residue. The D gene is left open where the match is weak. The listing skips clone size in some rows; elsewhere it reads once, few, many or a size class.

d_call clone_size j_call v_call cdr3_nt cdr3_aa
. . TRBJ2-7 TRBV6-1 TGTGCCAGCAGTGAAAACAACGGGGGGCTCTACGAGCAGTACTTC CASSENNGGLYEQYF
. . TRBJ1-5 TRBV19 TGTGCCAGTAGTATAACTTTGCAGCCCCAGCATTTT CASSITLQPQHF
. . TRBJ1-2 TRBV28 TGTGCCAGCAGTCCGGGGACCTTCTATGGCTACACCTTC CASSPGTFYGYTF
TRBD1 . TRBJ1-2 TRBV5-1 TGCGCCAGCAGCTGGGACAGGGAGGTGTCTGGCTACACCTTC CASSWDREVSGYTF
. . TRBJ2-7 TRBV6-6 TGTGCCAGCAGTTCCCATTCCTACGAGCAGTACTTC CASSSHSYEQYF
. . TRBJ1-4 TRBV11-2 TGTGCCAGCAGCTTACGCCCTGTGGGTGACGTTGCCGAAAAACTGTTTTTT CASSLRPVGDVAEKLFF
. . TRBJ2-5 TRBV6-5 TGTGCCAGCAGTTACTCGAAGTCCCAGAGAGAGACCCAGTACTTC CASSYSKSQRETQYF
TRBD2 . TRBJ2-6 TRBV19 TGTGCCTCTGCCCCCGGGGGGGCGGTCGGTGGGGCCAACGTCCTGACTTTC CASAPGGAVGGANVLTF
TRBD2 . TRBJ2-5 TRBV7-8 TGTGCCAGCAGCTTAGCGCAGTGGCTAGCGGGCGAACAAGAGACCCAGTACTTC CASSLAQWLAGEQETQYF
. . TRBJ2-5 TRBV19 TGTGCCAGCAGAGACAGACAAGAGACCCAGTACTTC CASRDRQETQYF
. . TRBJ2-2 TRBV19 TGTGCCAGTAGTATCGAGAACGGGTTCACCGGGGAGCTGTTTTTT CASSIENGFTGELFF
. few TRBJ2-4 TRBV18 TGTGCCAGCTCACGGGGGGACCTGGCCAAAAACATTCAGTACTTC CASSRGDLAKNIQYF
TRBD2 . TRBJ2-5 TRBV5-4 TGTGCCAGCAGCATGAAGCGGGGACAAGAGACCCAGTACTTC CASSMKRGQETQYF
. . TRBJ1-3 TRBV6-6 TGTGCCAGCAGTGACAGCTCTGGAAACACCATATATTTT CASSDSSGNTIYF
. . TRBJ2-1 TRBV11-2 TGTGCCAGCAGCTTAGAACTGAGAGATCTGCAGTTCTTC CASSLELRDLQFF
. . TRBJ2-5 TRBV4-2 TGTGCCAGCAGCCTATTTAACAGGGAAGAGACCCAGTACTTC CASSLFNREETQYF
TRBD1 once TRBJ2-7 TRBV19 TGTGCCAGTAGTTCCGGACAGGGGGCGGACGAGCAGTACTTC CASSSGQGADEQYF
TRBD1 . TRBJ2-1 TRBV27 TGTGCCAGCAGTAGGGGCGCAGGGGGCGGATATAATGAGCAGTTCTTC CASSRGAGGGYNEQFF
TRBD1 . TRBJ1-4 TRBV4-1 TGCGCCAGCGCGCCTACAGGGGGTTACGAAAAACTGTTTTTT CASAPTGGYEKLFF
. . TRBJ1-2 TRBV6-5 TGTGCCAGCGGGGGGTTGGGTGGCTACACCTTC CASGGLGGYTF
. . TRBJ2-7 TRBV10-3 TGTGCCATCAGTGAGTCCGGGAGGGGGCAACCCTACGAGCAGTACTTC CAISESGRGQPYEQYF
TRBD1 . TRBJ1-3 TRBV18 TGTGCCAGCTCACCACGCCGGGACAGTCAACCTGGAAACACCATATATTTT CASSPRRDSQPGNTIYF
. . TRBJ2-1 TRBV4-1 TGCGCCAGCAGCCAAGGCCGGGCCGACTACAATGAGCAGTTCTTC CASSQGRADYNEQFF
. once TRBJ1-1 TRBV27 TGTGCCAGCAGTTTGTATGTGGACACTGAAGCTTTCTTT CASSLYVDTEAFF
. . TRBJ2-2 TRBV5-6 TGTGCCAGCAGTTGGTACAGTCCCGCGAACACCGGGGAGCTGTTTTTT CASSWYSPANTGELFF
TRBD1 once TRBJ1-2 TRBV4-3 TGCGCCAGCAGCCAAGATCCCAGGGGGACCTATGGCTACACCTTC CASSQDPRGTYGYTF
. once TRBJ1-1 TRBV7-2 TGTGCCAGCAGCTTAGAGCCAGGGTACACTGAAGCTTTCTTT CASSLEPGYTEAFF
. . TRBJ1-4 TRBV28 TGTGCCAGCAGTTTACGAACGACACCCCAGGGGGAAAAACTGTTTTTT CASSLRTTPQGEKLFF
. . TRBJ1-1 TRBV7-2 TGTGCCAGCAGCTTATCTACTGAAGCTTTCTTT CASSLSTEAFF
TRBD1 . TRBJ1-4 TRBV28 TGTGCCAGCAGTTTGGCCCAGACAGGGAGAAGGGAAAAACTGTTTTTT CASSLAQTGRREKLFF
TRBD1 . TRBJ2-7 TRBV19 TGTGCCAGTAGTGTTACAGGGGGCGGCGAGCAGTACTTC CASSVTGGGEQYF
TRBD1 . TRBJ1-5 TRBV2 TGTGCCAGCAGTGGACAGGGGTCTCAGCCCCAGCATTTT CASSGQGSQPQHF
TRBD1 . TRBJ2-2 TRBV15 TGTGCCATTGCTGCAGGGGGCGCTAGGACCGGGGAGCTGTTTTTT CAIAAGGARTGELFF
. once TRBJ1-2 TRBV16 TGTGCCAGTACCCTAACGTGGGAAACGGGCTACACCTTC CASTLTWETGYTF
. . TRBJ2-3 TRBV30 TGTGCCTGGAGACGACACCGGGACACAGATACGCAGTATTTT CAWRRHRDTDTQYF
TRBD1 . TRBJ1-4 TRBV6-1 TGTGCCAGCAGCTTAGACAGGGTCGGGGAAAAACTGTTTTTT CASSLDRVGEKLFF
TRBD1 once TRBJ1-5 TRBV2 TGTGCCAGCAGGAGCCGGGACAGTAATCAGCCCCAGCATTTT CASRSRDSNQPQHF
. . TRBJ2-7 TRBV7-7 TGTGCTAGCAGCTTTAAGACAGGGAGGGGTTACGAGCAGTACTTC CASSFKTGRGYEQYF
TRBD1 once TRBJ2-2 TRBV9 TGTGCCAGCAGCGTAGCTACCGGACAGGGTGTGAAGGAGCTGTTTTTT CASSVATGQGVKELFF
. . TRBJ2-7 TRBV7-9 TGTGCCAGCAGCTTAGGGGCAGGGAACAAAGGGTACTTC CASSLGAGNKGYF
. . TRBJ1-6 TRBV30 TGTGCCTGGAGTGACAATGGGGTCCCCCGTTCACCCCTCCACTTT CAWSDNGVPRSPLHF
TRBD2 . TRBJ2-1 TRBV2 TGTGCCAGCTTGGGGGACATTCGACTAGCGGGAGGCAATGAGCAGTTCTTC CASLGDIRLAGGNEQFF
. once TRBJ2-7 TRBV10-3 TGCGCCATCGGCCGGGAGCTGTCCTACGAGCAGTACTTC CAIGRELSYEQYF
. . TRBJ1-5 TRBV30 TGTGCCTGGAGTGAGGGGCTTAGCAATCAGCCCCAGCATTTT CAWSEGLSNQPQHF
. . TRBJ1-1 TRBV28 TGTGCCAGCAACCCCCACAGGACGACGAACACTGAAGCTTTCTTT CASNPHRTTNTEAFF
TRBD2 . TRBJ2-7 TRBV6-5 TGTGCCAGCAGTTGGCTAGCGGGAGTTGCCTACGAGCAGTACTTC CASSWLAGVAYEQYF
TRBD1 . TRBJ2-7 TRBV28 TGTGCCAGCAGTTTAGGGACAGGCTACGAGCAGTACTTC CASSLGTGYEQYF
. . TRBJ1-2 TRBV9 TGTGCCAGCAGCCTGGACGATGGCTACACCTTC CASSLDDGYTF
TRBD1 . TRBJ1-1 TRBV4-1 TGCGCCAGCAGCCAAGTCGACAGGGTGGGCATGAACACTGAAGCTTTCTTT CASSQVDRVGMNTEAFF
. once TRBJ2-6 TRBV30 TGTGCCTGGGGAACAGACCTCTCTGGGGCCAACGTCCTGACTTTC CAWGTDLSGANVLTF
. . TRBJ1-1 TRBV5-5 TGTGCCAGCAGCTTTCACGTTCGGAACACTGAAGCTTTCTTT CASSFHVRNTEAFF
. few TRBJ1-1 TRBV30 TGTGCCTGGACACGGGATAGAGGGAACACTGAAGCTTTCTTT CAWTRDRGNTEAFF
. . TRBJ1-5 TRBV9 TGTGCCAGCAGCGTAGGACTGGACAATCAGCCCCAGCATTTT CASSVGLDNQPQHF
TRBD1 . TRBJ1-1 TRBV11-2 TGTGCCAGCAGCTTTCAGGGGGGGAACACTGAAGCTTTCTTT CASSFQGGNTEAFF